This record concerns one T cell receptor beta chain sequence. Per the study methods: How many nucleated cells were present was estimated from reference gene primer amplification. The protocol was immunoSEQ multiplex PCR, while the TCRdb copy is restricted to in-frame clones and leaves out a portion. V and J calls and clone size are given by that table; D and trimming were obtained from the DNA. This sample has about 210,000 clones; 83% occur once, and the top ten carry around 2.3%. The germline gives CDR1 SGHAT, CDR2 FQNNGV. V trimming: 1 base; J trimming: 5 bases; junction bases outside the gene matches: 5. This CDR3 is built from 16 residues. These data belong to a study of blood T cell repertoires in COVID-19.

The sequence derives from a woman aged 40-49 years with active or convalescent COVID-19. Sequenced: peripheral blood. The chain is built from TRBV11-2 and TRBJ2-1, with 10 bases fitting TRBD2. The CDR3 protein is CASSLAPAGGDNEQFF. DNA of the CDR3: TGTGCCAGCAGCTTAGCCCCAGCGGGAGGGGACAATGAGCAGTTCTTC.